A single sample is the source of the 30 T cell receptor beta chains below, sequenced in a study of CD8+ T cells in alopecia areata. RNA was isolated and reverse transcribed to cDNA, the sequencing template. The method was immunoSEQ multiplex PCR; TCRdb's version includes in-frame clones alone and lacks a portion of them. The sample lists 50,000 to 70,000 clones; 44% were seen once. What was sequenced was NKG2D-low CD8+ T cells sorted from blood. All receptors come from a human donor with alopecia areata.

This clone was seen only a few times. The chain has TRBV4-3 and TRBJ2-1; 7 bases fit TRBD1. The CDR3 loop spans 15 amino acids. Germline trimming cut 0 bases from V and 4 bases from J; bases unmatched to any gene: 3. CDR1 is LGHNA, CDR2 YSLEER, per germline. CDR3 protein: CASSQDRDRYNEQFF. The CDR3 nucleotides are TGCGCCAGCAGCCAAGATCGGGACAGATACAATGAGCAGTTCTTC.

The gene calls are TRBV5-1 and TRBJ2-3, with TRBD1 matching over 8 bases. Germline values: CDR1 SGHRS, CDR2 YFSETQ. The CDR3 has 16 residues. V lost 1 base, J lost 6 bases, and 10 bases stayed unmatched. CDR3 sequence: CASSLSSGGAEDTQYF. The CDR3 nucleotides read TGCGCCAGCAGCTTGTCGTCAGGGGGCGCGGAGGATACGCAGTATTTT.

Remarks on this clone: The junction shows a germline mismatch at one end, possibly a read error. This chain joins TRBV7-8 and TRBJ2-1; D assignment may be TRBD1 or TRBD2 (5 bases each). CDR3 length equals 14 residues. Germline V CDR1 and CDR2: SGHVS, FQNEAQ. The CDR3 bases are TGTGCCAGCAGCGGATGGCAATCCTCGGGACGTTCGATCTTC. Protein product: CASSGWQSSGRSIF.

V usage is TRBV28 and J usage is TRBJ1-1; TRBD1 might be the D (6 bases). V dropped 3 bases and J dropped 2 bases, with 10 bases sitting between them. Germline V gives CDR1 MDHEN, CDR2 SYDVKM. The CDR3 contains 14 residues. The CDR3 reads CASSLTGANTEAFF. The CDR3 nucleotides are TGTGCCAGCAGTTTGACAGGTGCCAACACTGAAGCTTTCTTT.

This clone was seen only a few times. The V and J genes are TRBV29-1 and TRBJ1-4, with 8 bases that match TRBD1. Germline V gene lookup returns CDR1 SQVTM and CDR2 ANQGSEA. V lost 2 bases to trimming and J lost 7 bases; unmatched junction nucleotides: 6. The CDR3 sequence is 14 residues long. The CDR3 DNA reads as TGCAGCGTTGAATCAGGGGACAGGACTGAAAAACTGTTTTTT. It specifies CSVESGDRTEKLFF.

The V call is TRBV5-1, the J call TRBJ2-7; no reliable D call. CDR1 and CDR2 (germline): SGHRS, YFSETQ. Trimming took off 7 bases at V and 3 bases at J, with 8 bases between the two ends. CDR3 length equals 11 residues. CDR3 region: CASGTVYEQYF. Written as DNA, the CDR3 is TGCGCCAGCGGAACCGTCTACGAGCAGTACTTC.

This clone occurred a few times. The rearrangement joins TRBV7-9 to TRBJ1-1; D perhaps matches TRBD1 (6 bases). The length of the CDR3 is 15 residues. Trimming cost V 4 bases and J 1 base, with 13 bases left between them. The germline V gene has CDR1 SEHNR and CDR2 FQNEAQ (reference sequence). DNA of the CDR3: TGTGCCAGCAGCTGGACCAGGGGTGGGAACACTGAAGCTTTCTTT. Translating it yields CASSWTRGGNTEAFF.

This clone has just a few counts. The genes are TRBV5-1 and TRBJ2-7, with D possibly called TRBD1 or TRBD2 (5 bases each). CDR1 is SGHRS, CDR2 YFSETQ, per germline. CDR3 length: 17 residues. Trimming took off 4 bases at V and 0 bases at J, with 20 bases between the two ends. CDR3 in DNA: TGCGCCAGCAGCCCCGCTCTTCCAGGGCGGGTCTCCTACGAGCAGTACTTC. The encoded protein is CASSPALPGRVSYEQYF.

The rearrangement uses TRBV29-1 and TRBJ1-2; no definite D call. The CDR3 has 14 residues. The V gene lost 4 bases and the J gene lost 4 bases, with 16 bases spanning the gap. From germline, CDR1 is SQVTM and CDR2 ANQGSEA. CDR3 coding DNA: TGCAGCGTTGGGGGTACTTCTCTTGTCTATGGCTACACCTTC. This translates into CSVGGTSLVYGYTF.

This sequence joins TRBV5-1 and TRBJ2-7, with TRBD2 matching over 11 bases. Losses at the gene ends were 1 base for V and 3 bases for J; bases not matched to a gene: 0. The CDR3 spans 14 residues. The germline V gene encodes CDR1 SGHRS and CDR2 YFSETQ. The CDR3 reads CASSLTSGSYEQYF. DNA of the CDR3: TGCGCCAGCAGCTTGACTAGCGGGAGCTACGAGCAGTACTTC.

V is TRBV29-1 and J is TRBJ1-2; unclear D gene. The V gene lost 7 bases and the J gene lost 4 bases, with 13 bases spanning the gap. Germline loops: CDR1 SQVTM, CDR2 ANQGSEA. The CDR3 has 12 amino acids. In nucleotides, the CDR3 is TGCAGCGGGGGAGAGTACCTCTATGGCTACACCTTC. It specifies CSGGEYLYGYTF.

The V and J genes are TRBV19 and TRBJ2-1; 9 bases agree with TRBD1. Germline CDR1 LNHDA, CDR2 SQIVND (reference sequence). The CDR3 has 15 residues. V shed 3 bases, J shed 9 bases, and the junction held 9 bases outside the gene matches. The DNA of the CDR3 is TGTGCCAGTAGTATTGTGGGACAGGGACGGGTTGAGCAGTTCTTC. This translates into CASSIVGQGRVEQFF. The full variable domain, in which reference TRBV19 and TRBJ2-1 provide the parts outside the CDR3, is DGGITQSPKYLFRKEGQNVTLSCEQNLNHDAMYWYRQDPGQGLRLIYYSQIVNDFQKGDIAEGYSVSREKKESFPLTVTSAQKNPTAFYLCASSIVGQGRVEQFFGPGTRLTVL.

This clone has more than one count but fewer than ten. This chain links TRBV14 with TRBJ1-1; no clear D gene. This CDR3 has 14 amino acids. CDR1 is SGHDN, CDR2 FVKESK, per germline. Trimming stripped 4 bases from V and 1 base from J, with 10 bases between. Here the CDR3 reads CASSRGLTNTEAFF. The CDR3 coding sequence is TGTGCCAGCAGCCGAGGACTGACGAACACTGAAGCTTTCTTT.

This clone showed up just a few times. At the DNA level, this CDR3 is encoded by other sequences in the same sample as well. The chain recombines TRBV6-5 with TRBJ2-2; no clear D. Trimming pared 5 bases from V and 2 bases from J, leaving 3 bases between. Looked up from germline, CDR1 is MNHEY and CDR2 is SVGAGI. The CDR3 runs to 12 residues. As DNA, the CDR3 is TGTGCCAGCAGTCCTAACACCGGGGAGCTGTTTTTT. As protein: CASSPNTGELFF.

The CDR3 loop is CASSPRLEFYNEQFF. The CDR3 nucleotides read TGCGCCAGCAGCCCGCGACTAGAATTCTACAATGAGCAGTTCTTC. The chain has TRBV4-1 and TRBJ2-1; perhaps TRBD2 as D (6 bases). V lost 4 bases to trimming and J lost 3 bases, with 13 bases between them. Germline assignment: CDR1 MGHRA and CDR2 YSYEKL. CDR3 length: 15 amino acids.

This chain uses TRBV11-2 with TRBJ1-1, with D possibly TRBD1 on 6 matching bases. CDR3 length: 15 residues. The V gene's germline CDR1 is SGHAT and CDR2 FQNNGV. Trimming pared 1 base from V and 1 base from J, leaving 10 bases between. The CDR3, as DNA: TGTGCCAGCAGCTTAGCGCTGGGACAGAACACTGAAGCTTTCTTT. Translating gives CASSLALGQNTEAFF.

The V call is TRBV6-5, the J call TRBJ2-1; the match to TRBD1 covers 8 bases. Germline V lookup: CDR1 MNHEY, CDR2 SVGAGI. The J segment lost 7 bases and the V segment lost 5 bases, leaving 7 bases of the junction unmatched. The CDR3 has 14 amino acids. The CDR3 loop reads CASSQLWTGNEQFF. The DNA of the CDR3 is TGTGCCAGCAGTCAACTTTGGACAGGGAATGAGCAGTTCTTC.

The chain uses TRBV4-2 and TRBJ2-7; 7 nucleotides agree with TRBD1. The trim removed 0 bases at V and 4 bases at J, leaving 6 bases unmatched. The CDR3 is made up of 15 amino acids. Germline V gives CDR1 LGHNA, CDR2 YNFKEQ. CDR3 sequence reads: CASSQEWDRLYEQYF. The DNA for the CDR3 is TGTGCCAGCAGCCAAGAGTGGGACAGATTATACGAGCAGTACTTC.

The sample holds a few counts of this clone. Here the CDR3 DNA reads TGCGCCAGCAGCCAAGGGGTCGGGGTCAACGAGCAGTTCTTC. Translation gives CASSQGVGVNEQFF. The chain is built from TRBV4-1 and TRBJ2-1, with a weak D call TRBD2 (5 bases). CDR3 length equals 14 residues. Germline V gives CDR1 MGHRA, CDR2 YSYEKL. Trimming stripped 1 base from V and 10 bases from J, with 14 bases between.

The sample holds a few counts of this clone. Here the CDR3 reads CSVEGETSTDTQYF. The CDR3 region has the DNA TGCAGCGTTGAAGGTGAAACTAGCACAGATACGCAGTATTTT. This chain uses TRBV29-1 with TRBJ2-3; D uncertain. This CDR3 spans 14 amino acids. The germline V gene encodes CDR1 SQVTM and CDR2 ANQGSEA. The V end was cut by 1 base, the J end by 0 bases, with 8 bases between.

This clone was detected only a few times. The chain recombines TRBV6-5 with TRBJ1-2, with 7 bases aligning to TRBD1. The CDR3 runs 15 residues. V lost 6 bases to trimming and J lost 6 bases; unmatched junction nucleotides: 13. Germline lookup yields CDR1 MNHEY and CDR2 SVGAGI. The CDR3 reads CASSRNIQGFDGYTF. The CDR3 DNA reads as TGTGCCAGCAGCCGCAACATACAGGGGTTCGATGGCTACACCTTC.

V gene TRBV29-1 combines with J gene TRBJ2-5; TRBD1 might be the D (6 bases). The J call may not be correct, given that the DNA end is closer to TRBJ2-7. The germline CDR1 and CDR2 sequences are SQVTM and ANQGSEA. The CDR3 loop spans 15 amino acids. CDR3 coding DNA: TGCAGCGGAGCTTTATACCGGGACACCTCCTACGAGCAGTACTTC. Translated: CSGALYRDTSYEQYF.

V is TRBV14 and J is TRBJ2-6, with D unclear. The CDR3 covers 15 residues. The V end was cut by 4 bases, the J end by 0 bases, with 7 bases between. Germline V CDR1 and CDR2: SGHDN, FVKESK. CDR3 region: CASSPWGSGANVLTF. CDR3 nucleotides: TGTGCCAGCAGCCCCTGGGGCTCTGGGGCCAACGTCCTGACTTTC.

About this clone itself: This sample includes further DNA sequences coding for the same CDR3. The genes are TRBV7-9 and TRBJ2-1; D unclear. V was shortened by 3 bases and J by 6 bases, with 3 bases between the two germline ends. Germline V gives CDR1 SEHNR, CDR2 FQNEAQ (reference sequence). The CDR3 covers 11 residues. CDR3 in DNA: TGTGCCAGCAGCTTGGCCAATGAGCAGTTCTTC. This encodes CASSLANEQFF.

The chain is built from TRBV29-1 and TRBJ2-1; perhaps D is TRBD1 or TRBD2 (5 bases each). The germline V and J ends were trimmed by 4 bases and 4 bases, with 14 bases remaining between them. The CDR3 runs to 14 residues. CDR1 and CDR2 (germline): SQVTM, ANQGSEA. The CDR3 loop is CSVGRQGQYNEQFF. CDR3 nucleotide sequence: TGCAGCGTTGGGAGGCAGGGCCAATACAATGAGCAGTTCTTC.

In this sample, this clone turned up a few times. One end of the junction fails to match germline, which may point to a read error. The V and J genes are TRBV6-4 and TRBJ2-1; D may be TRBD2 (5 bases). Germline values: CDR1 MRHNA, CDR2 SNTAGT. CDR3 length: 12 amino acids. The CDR3 DNA is TGTGCCAGCAGTGACGGGTGGACTGAGGTGGTCTTC. Its translation: CASSDGWTEVVF.

A single count supports this clone. Here the CDR3 DNA reads TGTGCCAGCAGCGCCGGACAGTGGAGCTACGAGCAGTACTTC. Protein: CASSAGQWSYEQYF. V is TRBV7-8 and J is TRBJ2-7; D perhaps matches TRBD1 (6 bases). This CDR3 comprises 14 residues. Germline CDR1 and CDR2: SGHVS and FQNEAQ. V was clipped by 5 bases and J by 3 bases, with 14 bases between them.

This clone was seen only once. The chain recombines TRBV9 with TRBJ2-7, with TRBD1 matching 9 bases. CDR1 and CDR2 (germline): SGDLS, YYNGEE. The CDR3 covers 16 residues. Unmatched junction bases numbered 8, after V lost 0 bases and J lost 4 bases. The CDR3 nucleotides read TGTGCCAGCAGCGTAGACCATGGGACAGGGAGGTACGAGCAGTACTTC. Its protein is CASSVDHGTGRYEQYF.

Here the CDR3 reads CASSMDDRGGSPLHF. The DNA of the CDR3 is TGTGCCAGTAGTATGGACGACAGGGGAGGCTCACCCCTCCACTTT. The chain combines TRBV19 with TRBJ1-6, with TRBD1 matching over 8 bases. This CDR3 has 15 residues. The germline V gene encodes CDR1 LNHDA and CDR2 SQIVND (reference sequence). The J segment lost 10 bases and the V segment lost 3 bases, leaving 8 bases of the junction unmatched.

The CDR3: CASRLMNTEAFF. In DNA, the CDR3 is TGTGCCAGCAGACTGATGAACACTGAAGCTTTCTTT. The chain employs TRBV5-6 and TRBJ1-1; D remains ambiguous. Trimming took 5 bases from V and 0 from J, leaving 5 bases between them. The CDR3 spans 12 residues. Germline loops: CDR1 SGHDT, CDR2 YYEEEE.